These 29 T cell receptor beta chains were sequenced from one sample in a study of vaccination and CD4 T cells after COVID-19. Indicated time point: late sampling 161 to 241 days after vaccination in three convalescent patients. The treatment denotes: approximately 10-day PBMC culture with coronavirus spike peptide pools or control peptides (ViraFEST assay). Their cognate antigens are unknown. Once obtained from cultured CD4+ T cells, the DNA was sequenced using the Oncomine TCR Beta short-read assay. TCRdb reprocessed the PCR reads via MiXCR and lists one record per CDR3 protein. The sample holds fewer than 30,000 distinct CDR3 sequences; 28% are singletons and the top ten take roughly 6.6%. The sample was CD4+ T cells from blood, cultured in vitro, taken about 7 months after SARS-CoV-2 vaccination. These receptors were obtained from a human donor who had recovered from COVID-19.

The chain uses TRBV20-1 and TRBJ2-7; tentative D call: TRBD1 (6 bases). The germline V gene encodes CDR1 DFQATT and CDR2 SNEGSKA (reference sequence). With 1 base removed from V and 0 bases from J, the gap between germline ends came to 16 bases. The CDR3 sequence is 16 residues long. CDR3 residues: CSARGGQGGFSYEQYF. The CDR3 nucleotides read TGCAGTGCTAGAGGGGGACAAGGAGGATTCTCCTACGAGCAGTACTTC.

The CDR3 here is CASSYSGGNVYNEQFF. As DNA, the CDR3 is TGTGCCAGCAGTTACTCGGGAGGGAACGTTTACAATGAGCAGTTCTTC. The chain is built from TRBV6-5 and TRBJ2-1, with 7 bases aligning to TRBD2. Losses at the gene ends were 0 bases for V and 4 bases for J; bases not matched to a gene: 6. Germline V gives CDR1 MNHEY, CDR2 SVGAGI. The CDR3 consists of 16 residues.

This clonotype was found a few times. The genes are TRBV28 and TRBJ1-5, with 9 bases lining up with TRBD1. This CDR3 has 16 amino acids. Germline V CDR1 and CDR2: MDHEN, SYDVKM. With V trimmed by 2 bases and J by 3 bases, 5 bases remained unmatched. CDR3 residues: CASSLPQGAANQPQHF. In DNA form, the CDR3 reads TGTGCCAGCAGTTTACCACAGGGGGCAGCCAATCAGCCCCAGCATTTT.

V is TRBV20-1 and J is TRBJ1-3, with 7 bases lining up with TRBD1. From germline, CDR1 is DFQATT and CDR2 SNEGSKA (reference sequence). The trim removed 4 bases at V and 0 bases at J, leaving 18 bases unmatched. The length of the CDR3 is 19 residues. The CDR3 is CSAKRPGQTPPYSGNTIYF. CDR3 sequence (DNA): TGCAGTGCTAAGAGACCGGGACAGACTCCTCCGTACTCTGGAAACACCATATATTTT.

The table lists this clonotype with a few counts. The gene calls are TRBV15 and TRBJ2-1, with D hard to call. This CDR3 is built from 14 residues. The V and J ends lost 1 base and 2 bases respectively, with 6 bases between them. The V gene's germline CDR1 is LNHNV and CDR2 YYDKDF (reference sequence). For the CDR3, the DNA is TGTGCCACCAGCAGAGTCCAAGCCTACAATGAGCAGTTCTTC. Its protein is CATSRVQAYNEQFF.

This sequence joins TRBV7-6 and TRBJ2-5, with D unresolved. The V end was cut by 5 bases, the J end by 1 base, with 11 bases between. From germline, CDR1 is SGHVS and CDR2 FNYEAQ. The CDR3 sequence is 14 residues long. The CDR3 DNA reads as TGTGCCAGCAGCCATTCACCCAGCCAAGAGACCCAGTACTTC. Residues: CASSHSPSQETQYF. The full variable domain, with the rest looked up from reference TRBV7-6 and TRBJ2-5, is GAGVSQSPRYKVTKRGQDVALRCDPISGHVSLYWYRQALGQGPEFLTYFNYEAQQDKSGLPNDRFSAERPEGSISTLTIQRTEQRDSAMYRCASSHSPSQETQYFGPGTRLLVL.

The sample holds a few counts of this clonotype. At one boundary the junction diverges from the germline segment, which might be a read error. The J gene is TRBJ2-5, the V gene TRBV7-7, with D maybe TRBD2 (5 bases). The CDR3 runs 15 residues. CDR1 and CDR2 (germline): SSHAT, FNYEAQ (reference sequence). CDR3 in amino acids: CASSLASSLGETQYF. CDR3 sequence (DNA): TGTGCTAGCAGCTTAGCGTCTAGCCTGGGGGAGACCCAGTACTTC.

This clonotype appeared a few times. The J gene is TRBJ1-5, the V gene TRBV6-1, with TRBD1 as a possible D gene (6 bases). The V end lost 0 bases, the J end lost 7 bases, and 25 bases lay between the germline ends. Germline CDR1 and CDR2: MNHNS and SASEGT. The CDR3 has 19 amino acids. This CDR3 is CASSEALVGGRLMSQPQHF. In nucleotides, the CDR3 is TGTGCCAGCAGTGAAGCGTTGGTAGGGGGGCGCTTGATGAGCCAGCCCCAGCATTTT.

This clonotype has ten or more counts. V and J are TRBV24-1 and TRBJ1-5, with D perhaps TRBD1 (5 bases). The V end lost 1 base, the J end lost 5 bases, and 8 bases lay between the germline ends. CDR3 size: 14 residues. The V gene's germline CDR1 is KGHDR and CDR2 SFDVKD. This CDR3 is CATSDLEGDQPQHF. CDR3 coding DNA: TGTGCCACCAGTGATTTAGAAGGGGATCAGCCCCAGCATTTT.

In its sample, this clonotype is medium-sized. The rearrangement joins TRBV7-2 to TRBJ1-5; D is perhaps TRBD1 (5 bases). Germline CDR1 is SGHTA and CDR2 is FQGNSA. The CDR3 is made up of 13 amino acids. V lost 5 bases to trimming and J lost 5 bases, with 10 bases between them. The CDR3 sequence is CASSRDQYQPQHF. The DNA for the CDR3 is TGTGCCAGCAGCCGGGACCAATATCAGCCCCAGCATTTT.

This clonotype was picked up a small number of times. CDR3 protein: CASSYSVGNQPQHF. CDR3 bases: TGTGCCAGCAGTTACTCAGTCGGTAATCAGCCCCAGCATTTT. The chain links TRBV6-5 to TRBJ1-5; D is ambiguous. Per germline, CDR1 MNHEY and CDR2 SVGAGI. The V end lost 0 bases, the J end lost 4 bases, and 7 bases lay between the germline ends. The CDR3 length is 14 residues.

In its sample, this clonotype was seen a few times. This chain joins TRBV28 and TRBJ2-3; 10 bases are a match to TRBD2. Looked up from germline, CDR1 is MDHEN and CDR2 is SYDVKM. The CDR3 contains 16 residues. J lost 1 base, V lost 2 bases, and 3 bases had no gene match. CDR3 DNA: TGTGCCAGCAGTTTAGGGCTAGCGGGAGGCACAGATACGCAGTATTTT. It is translated as CASSLGLAGGTDTQYF.

The chain links TRBV28 to TRBJ2-1, with D possibly matching TRBD2 (5 bases). Germline V gene data show CDR1 as MDHEN and CDR2 as SYDVKM. The ends were cut back, 6 bases at V and 10 bases at J, with 10 bases in the middle. The CDR3 spans 11 residues. The CDR3 sequence is CASSLDWEQFF. In nucleotides, the CDR3 is TGTGCCAGCAGCCTGGACTGGGAGCAGTTCTTC.

This chain connects TRBV27 to TRBJ2-2; D uncertain. Per the germline V gene, CDR1 is MNHEY and CDR2 is SMNVEV (reference sequence). The CDR3 is made up of 11 amino acids. Trimming left V 5 bases short and J 7 bases short, with 5 bases between. CDR3 loop: CASSTFGELFF. In DNA, the CDR3 is TGTGCCAGCAGTACCTTCGGGGAGCTGTTTTTT.

The J gene is TRBJ2-7, the V gene TRBV4-2; D uncertain. Per the germline V gene, CDR1 is LGHNA and CDR2 is YNFKEQ. The CDR3 consists of 14 residues. Trimming removed 1 base at V and 0 bases at J, with 7 bases between. CDR3 sequence (DNA): TGTGCCAGCAGCCAAGGACAACGCTCCTACGAGCAGTACTTC. This translates into CASSQGQRSYEQYF.

The V gene is TRBV25-1, the J gene TRBJ2-5; no firm D call. V dropped 2 bases and J dropped 5 bases, with 18 bases sitting between them. The germline CDR1 and CDR2 sequences are MGHDK and SYGVNS. The CDR3 runs 16 residues. The CDR3 DNA sequence: TGTGCCAGCAGTGAAAGGGCTCCGGGCCCGGTGGAGACCCAGTACTTC. Encoded protein: CASSERAPGPVETQYF. Together with reference TRBV25-1 and TRBJ2-5, the CDR3 gives the full variable domain: EADIYQTPRYLVIGTGKKITLECSQTMGHDKMYWYQQDPGMELHLIHYSYGVNSTEKGDLSSESTVSRIRTEHFPLTLESARPSHTSQYLCASSERAPGPVETQYFGPGTRLLVL.

This chain uses TRBV15 with TRBJ1-4, with D maybe TRBD1 (6 bases). Germline loops: CDR1 LNHNV, CDR2 YYDKDF (reference sequence). Deletions cut 8 bases from V and 7 bases from J, with 8 bases between. This CDR3 contains 11 residues. CDR3 residues: CATEGGEKLFF. Here the CDR3 DNA reads TGTGCCACCGAAGGGGGTGAAAAACTGTTTTTT.

This clonotype turned up a few times. This chain links TRBV6-1 with TRBJ2-1, with 11 bases aligning to TRBD1. Losses at the gene ends were 4 bases for V and 8 bases for J; bases not matched to a gene: 13. The CDR3 covers 17 residues. Germline values: CDR1 MNHNS, CDR2 SASEGT. The CDR3 DNA reads as TGTGCCAGCAGTGGGACAGGGGGCTGGGGAGATAGCCATGAGCAGTTCTTC. Translation: CASSGTGGWGDSHEQFF.

There are a few counts of this clonotype. The chain carries TRBV28 and TRBJ2-2, with D perhaps being TRBD1 or TRBD2 (5 bases each). The CDR3 has 13 residues. Germline CDR1 is MDHEN and CDR2 is SYDVKM. V lost 8 bases and J 7 bases, leaving 14 bases between the germline ends. The CDR3 loop is CASQVGVSGELFF. The CDR3 bases are TGTGCCAGCCAAGTGGGGGTTAGCGGGGAGCTGTTTTTT.

The chain combines TRBV4-1 with TRBJ2-5; 7 bases agree with TRBD2. V trimming: 4 bases; J trimming: 5 bases; junction bases outside the gene matches: 10. Germline lookup yields CDR1 MGHRA and CDR2 YSYEKL. This CDR3 contains 15 residues. The CDR3 DNA follows: TGCGCCAGCAGCCCGGGCCCCGCCGGGAGGGAGACCCAGTACTTC. Translated: CASSPGPAGRETQYF.

This clonotype was observed a handful of times. This chain uses TRBV24-1 with TRBJ2-1, with 9 bases lining up with TRBD1. CDR1 and CDR2 (germline): KGHDR, SFDVKD. The length of the CDR3 is 16 residues. Losses at the gene ends were 4 bases for V and 6 bases for J; bases not matched to a gene: 9. The chain's CDR3 is CATSDIRDRAPNEQFF. As DNA, the CDR3 is TGTGCCACCAGTGACATCCGGGACAGGGCTCCCAATGAGCAGTTCTTC.

This clonotype was detected a few times. The rearrangement links TRBV7-9 to TRBJ2-7, with a weak D call TRBD1 (6 bases). Germline V lookup: CDR1 SEHNR, CDR2 FQNEAQ (reference sequence). V lost 1 base and J 8 bases, leaving 9 bases between the germline ends. The CDR3 runs to 12 residues. The CDR3 loop is CASSLVTGKQYF. The CDR3, as DNA: TGTGCCAGCAGCTTAGTGACAGGCAAGCAGTACTTC.

The chain combines TRBV5-4 with TRBJ2-5; maybe TRBD1 (6 bases). Germline V CDR1 and CDR2: SGHNT, YYREEE (reference sequence). There are 13 residues in the CDR3. V lost 3 bases and J lost 2, with 8 bases in between. The CDR3 DNA reads as TGTGCCAGCAGCTCGGGACAACAAGAGACCCAGTACTTC. This translates into CASSSGQQETQYF.

This clonotype was found a few times. The rearrangement joins TRBV7-2 to TRBJ2-7, with TRBD2 matching 8 bases. Germline V gene sequence: CDR1 SGHTA, CDR2 FQGNSA. The CDR3 covers 18 residues. Trimming at V came to 8 bases and at J to 3 bases, leaving 21 bases not matched to a gene. The CDR3 DNA follows: TGTGCCAGCTCGGGGGGGCGGTGGGGCATGGCCCAAAACTACGAGCAGTACTTC. Translated: CASSGGRWGMAQNYEQYF.

This clonotype was detected a few times. The CDR3 here is CSARGTSGSSDTQYF. The CDR3 nucleotides read TGCAGTGCTAGAGGCACTAGCGGGAGTTCAGATACGCAGTATTTT. The rearrangement links TRBV20-1 to TRBJ2-3; 11 bases are a match to TRBD2. J gave up 4 bases and V 1 base, and 4 bases lay outside the gene matches. Germline loops: CDR1 DFQATT, CDR2 SNEGSKA (reference sequence). The CDR3 contains 15 residues.

The rearrangement uses TRBV6-4 and TRBJ2-1, with 8 bases matching TRBD2. There are 14 residues in the CDR3. J lost 4 bases, V lost 3 bases, and 2 bases had no gene match. Looked up from germline, CDR1 is MRHNA and CDR2 is SNTAGT. Here the CDR3 reads CASSEASGYNEQFF. The CDR3 DNA is TGTGCCAGCAGTGAGGCTAGCGGGTACAATGAGCAGTTCTTC.

The chain is built from TRBV27 and TRBJ2-5, with D perhaps matching TRBD1 (6 bases). The CDR3 loop spans 16 amino acids. Per germline, CDR1 MNHEY and CDR2 SMNVEV (reference sequence). V was clipped by 6 bases and J by 0 bases, with 17 bases between them. DNA of the CDR3: TGTGCCAGCAGACGCGCCTCGACAGGCTACCAAGAGACCCAGTACTTC. This translates into CASRRASTGYQETQYF.

A few counts support this clonotype. J is TRBJ2-5 and V is TRBV10-3; weak D call: TRBD2 (6 bases). Per the germline V gene, CDR1 is ENHRY and CDR2 is SYGVKD. Trimming pared 0 bases from V and 2 bases from J, leaving 13 bases between. The CDR3 totals 16 residues. Here the CDR3 reads CAISESSSAEQETQYF. The CDR3 nucleotides are TGTGCCATCAGTGAGTCTTCTAGCGCCGAACAAGAGACCCAGTACTTC.

The chain is built from TRBV28 and TRBJ2-3; D not resolved. The CDR3 runs to 15 residues. Germline V gene data show CDR1 as MDHEN and CDR2 as SYDVKM. Trimming cost V 3 bases and J 6 bases, with 16 bases left between them. This CDR3 reads CASSFQTLPGDTQYF. CDR3 in DNA: TGTGCCAGCAGTTTCCAGACCCTCCCCGGGGATACGCAGTATTTT.